These 10 T cell receptor beta chains originate from one sample sequenced in a study of T cell responses to AZD1222 COVID-19 vaccine. TCRdb keeps only in-frame clones here, not all; method: immunoSEQ multiplex PCR. The data contain about 85,000 clones, approximately 90% of them singletons. The sequenced sample was peripheral blood, obtained on day 0 of AZD1222 vaccination. The origin of the receptors is an adult in good health.

The chain couples TRBV2 to TRBJ1-2; D is uncertain. V lost 5 bases to trimming and J lost 3 bases, with 13 bases between them. CDR3 length: 14 residues. Germline V gene data show CDR1 as SNHLY and CDR2 as FYNNEI. CDR3 in DNA: TGTGCCAGCAGTACCCGGTCGACCTACTATGGCTACACCTTC. It encodes CASSTRSTYYGYTF.

The genes are TRBV18 and TRBJ2-1, with no clear D. The CDR3 is made up of 13 amino acids. CDR1 is KGHSH, CDR2 LQKENI, per germline. V gave up 3 bases and J gave up 10 bases, with 13 bases separating them. The CDR3 protein is CASSPGPEREQFF. The CDR3 DNA reads as TGTGCCAGCTCACCTGGACCCGAGAGAGAGCAGTTCTTC.

The chain carries TRBV5-6 and TRBJ1-6, with 9 positions matching TRBD1. Germline CDR1 and CDR2: SGHDT and YYEEEE. The V gene end was trimmed by 4 bases and the J gene end by 8 bases; junction bases not matched to a gene: 7. CDR3 size: 15 residues. The CDR3 region is CASSLPGQGDSPLHF. In DNA, the CDR3 is TGTGCCAGCAGCCTACCGGGACAGGGCGATTCACCCCTCCACTTT.

A single count supports this clone. V gene TRBV29-1 combines with J gene TRBJ1-3; D is undetermined. The V and J ends lost 7 bases and 3 bases respectively, with 10 bases between them. The germline gives CDR1 SQVTM, CDR2 ANQGSEA. The CDR3 has 12 residues. The CDR3 sequence: CSAEGYGNTIYF. As DNA, the CDR3 is TGCAGCGCCGAGGGATATGGAAACACCATATATTTT.

The V gene is TRBV2, the J gene TRBJ2-6, with no clear D. The CDR3 is 16 amino acids. Deletions cut 7 bases from V and 4 bases from J, with 17 bases between. In germline, CDR1 is SNHLY, CDR2 FYNNEI. CDR3 in DNA: TGTGCCAGCACCCAAAAACGAGGAACCGGGGCCAACGTCCTGACTTTC. It yields the protein CASTQKRGTGANVLTF.

A remark on this clone: The junction shows a germline mismatch at one end, possibly a read error. The rearrangement uses TRBV6-2 or TRBV6-3 and TRBJ1-2; 7 nucleotides line up with TRBD1. This CDR3 spans 13 amino acids. Germline CDR1 MNHEY, CDR2 SVGEGT. CDR3 DNA sequence: TGTGCCAGCAGTCTGACAGGGAACTATGGTTACACCTTC. Amino acids: CASSLTGNYGYTF.

The CDR3 spells CASSIGSAIGQPQHF. Written as DNA, the CDR3 is TGTGCCAGTAGTATAGGCTCGGCCATAGGGCAGCCCCAGCATTTT. The chain has TRBV19 and TRBJ1-5; D remains unclear. Germline V gives CDR1 LNHDA, CDR2 SQIVND (reference sequence). Trimming stripped 1 base from V and 7 bases from J, with 14 bases between. This CDR3 has 15 residues.

The chain has TRBV11-2 and TRBJ2-5, with TRBD2 identical over 10 bases. J lost 4 bases, V lost 1 base, and 6 bases had no gene match. The length of the CDR3 is 16 residues. Germline-derived CDR1 and CDR2 are SGHAT and FQNNGV. The chain's CDR3 is CASSLGTAGGPETQYF. Here the CDR3 DNA reads TGTGCCAGCAGCTTAGGAACAGCGGGGGGGCCAGAGACCCAGTACTTC.

V is TRBV11-2 and J is TRBJ2-1, with 12 bases lining up with TRBD2. Germline V gene data show CDR1 as SGHAT and CDR2 as FQNNGV. There are 15 residues in the CDR3. Trimming cost V 5 bases and J 7 bases; bases outside gene matches: 6. CDR3 bases: TGTGCCAGCAGCCAACGGGGGACTAGCGGGAATGAGCAGTTCTTC. Amino acids: CASSQRGTSGNEQFF.

The chain is built from TRBV19 and TRBJ1-5, with D possibly being TRBD1 (5 bases). This CDR3 is built from 16 residues. V gave up 1 base and J gave up 1 base, with 11 bases separating them. Germline values: CDR1 LNHDA, CDR2 SQIVND (reference sequence). The CDR3 loop is CASSIVQGRSNQPQHF. In nucleotides, the CDR3 is TGTGCCAGTAGTATAGTGCAGGGTCGGAGCAATCAGCCCCAGCATTTT.